The entry that follows covers one T cell receptor (beta chain) sequence. The germline gives CDR1 SGHVS, CDR2 FQNEAQ. Trimming cost V 5 bases and J 7 bases, with 17 bases left between them. This CDR3 has 14 amino acids. Study processing details: Amplifying reference gene primers gave estimates of nucleated cell counts. Clones were sequenced by immunoSEQ multiplex PCR, and TCRdb holds only the in-frame ones, with some missing. V and J calls and clone size are those listed in that table; D and trimming were worked out from the DNA. The table records 200,000 to 250,000 clones, 70% to 90% of them present only once. The data originate from a study of blood T cell repertoires in COVID-19. Study background: Samples taken during acute and convalescent COVID-19 were collected in the United States, Italy and Spain. Sample material is recorded as cDNA or gDNA derived from T cells, B-cell-depleted T cells, or PBMCs.

The sample was peripheral blood. This rearrangement joins TRBV7-8 to TRBJ1-1, with D possibly TRBD1 on 5 matching bases. The TCR was taken from a man in his fifties with acute or convalescent COVID-19. CDR3 sequence reads: CASSLGFGGHEAFF. Here the CDR3 DNA reads TGTGCCAGCAGCCTCGGCTTCGGGGGTCATGAAGCTTTCTTT.